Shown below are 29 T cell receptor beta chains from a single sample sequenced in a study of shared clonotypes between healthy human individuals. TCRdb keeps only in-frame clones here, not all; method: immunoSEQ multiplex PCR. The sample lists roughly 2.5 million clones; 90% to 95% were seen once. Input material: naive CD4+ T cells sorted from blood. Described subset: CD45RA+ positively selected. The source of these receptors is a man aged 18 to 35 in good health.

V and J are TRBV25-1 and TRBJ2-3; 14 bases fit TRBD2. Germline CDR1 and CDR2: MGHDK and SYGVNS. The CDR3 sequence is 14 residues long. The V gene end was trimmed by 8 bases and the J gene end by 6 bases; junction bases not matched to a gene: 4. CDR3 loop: CASGLAGGGDTQYF. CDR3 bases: TGTGCCAGCGGACTAGCGGGAGGAGGGGATACGCAGTATTTT. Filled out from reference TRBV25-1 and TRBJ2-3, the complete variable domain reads EADIYQTPRYLVIGTGKKITLECSQTMGHDKMYWYQQDPGMELHLIHYSYGVNSTEKGDLSSESTVSRIRTEHFPLTLESARPSHTSQYLCASGLAGGGDTQYFGPGTRLTVL.

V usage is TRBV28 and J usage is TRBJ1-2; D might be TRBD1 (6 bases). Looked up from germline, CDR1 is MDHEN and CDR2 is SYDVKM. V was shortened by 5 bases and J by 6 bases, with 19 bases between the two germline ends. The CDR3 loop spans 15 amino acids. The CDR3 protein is CASSPFTDSVHGYTF. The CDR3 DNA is TGTGCCAGCAGTCCCTTTACGGACAGCGTGCATGGCTACACCTTC.

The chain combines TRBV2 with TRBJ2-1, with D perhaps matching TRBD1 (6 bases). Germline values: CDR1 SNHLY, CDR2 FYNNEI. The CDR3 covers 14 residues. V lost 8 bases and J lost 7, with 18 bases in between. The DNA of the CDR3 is TGTGCCAGCCACAGGGCCGCACTTTGGAATGAGCAGTTCTTC. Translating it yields CASHRAALWNEQFF.

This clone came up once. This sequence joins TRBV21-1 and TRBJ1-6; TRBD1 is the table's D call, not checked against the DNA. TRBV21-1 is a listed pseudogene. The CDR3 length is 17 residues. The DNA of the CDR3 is TGTGCCAGCAGCAAAGTAGTTGGGGGCCCACTTAATTCACCCCTCCACTTT. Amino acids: CASSKVVGGPLNSPLHF.

The CDR3 region is CASSLRLIYQPQHF. Written as DNA, the CDR3 is TGTGCCAGCAGCTTACGACTGATCTATCAGCCCCAGCATTTT. The J gene is TRBJ1-5, the V gene TRBV7-8; the D is unclear. Germline V CDR1 and CDR2: SGHVS, FQNEAQ. The V end lost 2 bases, the J end lost 5 bases, and 10 bases lay between the germline ends. This CDR3 spans 14 amino acids.

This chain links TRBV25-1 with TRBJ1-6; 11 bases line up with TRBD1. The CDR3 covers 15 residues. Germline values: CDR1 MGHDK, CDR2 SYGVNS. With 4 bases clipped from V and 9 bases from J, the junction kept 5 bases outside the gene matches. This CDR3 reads CASSGGQGASSPLHF. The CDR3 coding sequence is TGTGCCAGCAGTGGTGGACAGGGGGCTTCTTCACCCCTCCACTTT.

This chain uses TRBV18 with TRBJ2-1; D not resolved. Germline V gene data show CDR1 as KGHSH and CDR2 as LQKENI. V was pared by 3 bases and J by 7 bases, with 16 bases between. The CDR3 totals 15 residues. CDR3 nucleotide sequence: TGTGCCAGCTCACCCGTGATTGGTGAATGGAATGAGCAGTTCTTC. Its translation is CASSPVIGEWNEQFF.

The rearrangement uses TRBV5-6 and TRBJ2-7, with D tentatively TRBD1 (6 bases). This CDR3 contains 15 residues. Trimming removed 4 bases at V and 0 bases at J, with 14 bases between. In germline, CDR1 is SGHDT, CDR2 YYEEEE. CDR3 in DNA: TGTGCCAGCAGCCGATACCCGGACAGCTCCTACGAGCAGTACTTC. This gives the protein CASSRYPDSSYEQYF. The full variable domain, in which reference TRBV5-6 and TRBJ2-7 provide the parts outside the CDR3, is DAGVTQSPTHLIKTRGQQVTLRCSPKSGHDTVSWYQQALGQGPQFIFQYYEEEERQRGNFPDRFSGHQFPNYSSELNVNALLLGDSALYLCASSRYPDSSYEQYFGPGTRLTVT.

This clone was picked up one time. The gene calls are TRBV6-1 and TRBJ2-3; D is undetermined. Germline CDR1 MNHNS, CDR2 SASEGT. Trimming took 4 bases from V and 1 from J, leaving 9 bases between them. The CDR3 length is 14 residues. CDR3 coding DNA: TGTGCCAGCAGTGTTGGCAGTGGCACAGATACGCAGTATTTT. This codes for CASSVGSGTDTQYF.

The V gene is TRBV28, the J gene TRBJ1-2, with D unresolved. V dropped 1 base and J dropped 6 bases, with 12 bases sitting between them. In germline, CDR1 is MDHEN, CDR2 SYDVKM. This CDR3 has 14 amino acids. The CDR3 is CASSLSKGRDGYTF. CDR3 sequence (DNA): TGTGCCAGCAGTTTATCGAAGGGTAGGGATGGCTACACCTTC.

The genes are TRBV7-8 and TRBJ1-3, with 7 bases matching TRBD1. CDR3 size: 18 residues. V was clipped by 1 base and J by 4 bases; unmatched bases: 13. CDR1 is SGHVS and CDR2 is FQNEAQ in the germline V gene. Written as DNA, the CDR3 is TGTGCCAGCAGCTTAGGAGGCACAGGGGTGTTTTCCGGAAACACCATATATTTT. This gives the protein CASSLGGTGVFSGNTIYF.

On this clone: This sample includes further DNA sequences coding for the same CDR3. The CDR3 sequence: CASSATTDTQYF. In DNA form, the CDR3 reads TGCGCCAGCAGTGCGACCACAGATACGCAGTATTTT. The chain is built from TRBV10-1 and TRBJ2-3; no clear D. CDR1 is WNHNN, CDR2 SYGVQD, per germline (reference sequence). The germline V and J ends were trimmed by 4 bases and 2 bases, with 4 bases remaining between them. This CDR3 is 12 amino acids long.

In nucleotides, the CDR3 is TGTGCCAGCATTCACGGTCCCCCTGGAAACACCATATATTTT. Protein product: CASIHGPPGNTIYF. The rearrangement joins TRBV6-1 to TRBJ1-3; no clear D gene. The CDR3 totals 14 residues. Germline CDR1 MNHNS, CDR2 SASEGT. Trimming took off 7 bases at V and 2 bases at J, with 12 bases between the two ends.

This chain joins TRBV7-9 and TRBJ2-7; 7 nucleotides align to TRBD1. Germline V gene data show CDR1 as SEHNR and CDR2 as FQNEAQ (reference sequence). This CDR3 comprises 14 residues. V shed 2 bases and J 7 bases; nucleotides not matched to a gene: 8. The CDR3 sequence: CASSLTQGSREQYF. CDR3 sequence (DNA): TGTGCCAGCAGCTTAACACAGGGGAGTCGTGAGCAGTACTTC.

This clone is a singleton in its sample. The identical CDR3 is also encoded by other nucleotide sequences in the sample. CDR3 sequence (DNA): TGTGCCTGGGTCCCTTCCGGCGCTAGCACAGATACGCAGTATTTT. This translates into CAWVPSGASTDTQYF. This chain links TRBV30 with TRBJ2-3; no firm D call. Germline V gene data show CDR1 as GTSNPN and CDR2 as SVGIG (reference sequence). The CDR3 contains 15 residues. Trimming stripped 5 bases from V and 0 bases from J, with 15 bases between. Variable domain in full (rest from reference TRBV30 and TRBJ2-3): SQTIHQWPATLVQPVGSPLSLECTVEGTSNPNLYWYRQAAGRGLQLLFYSVGIGQISSEVPQNLSASRPQDRQFILSSKKLLLSDSGFYLCAWVPSGASTDTQYFGPGTRLTVL.

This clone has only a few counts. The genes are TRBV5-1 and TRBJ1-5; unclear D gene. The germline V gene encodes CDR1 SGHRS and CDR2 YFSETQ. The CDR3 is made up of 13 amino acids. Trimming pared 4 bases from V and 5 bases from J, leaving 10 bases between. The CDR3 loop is CASSMGWDQPQHF. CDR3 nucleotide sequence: TGCGCCAGCAGCATGGGGTGGGATCAGCCCCAGCATTTT.

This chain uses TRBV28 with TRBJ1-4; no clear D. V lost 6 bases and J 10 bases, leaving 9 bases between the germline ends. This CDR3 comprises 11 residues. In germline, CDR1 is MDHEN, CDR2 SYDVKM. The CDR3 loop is CASREQRKLFF. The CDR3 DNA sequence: TGTGCCAGCAGGGAACAGAGAAAACTGTTTTTT.

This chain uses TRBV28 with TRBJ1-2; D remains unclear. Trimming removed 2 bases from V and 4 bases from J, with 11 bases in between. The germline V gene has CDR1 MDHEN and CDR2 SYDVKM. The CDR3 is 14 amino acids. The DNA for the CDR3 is TGTGCCAGCAGTTTAAGGCAGATATCCTATGGCTACACCTTC. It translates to CASSLRQISYGYTF.

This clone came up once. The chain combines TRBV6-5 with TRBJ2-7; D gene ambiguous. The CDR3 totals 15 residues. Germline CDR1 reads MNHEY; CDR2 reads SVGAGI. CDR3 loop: CPTKFWRIIRYEQYF. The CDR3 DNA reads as TGTCCCACCAAGTTCTGGCGGATTATCAGATACGAGCAGTACTTC.

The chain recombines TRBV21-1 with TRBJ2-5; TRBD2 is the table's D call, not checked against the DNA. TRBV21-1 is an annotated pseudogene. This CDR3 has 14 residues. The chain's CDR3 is CASRSAELIGTQYF. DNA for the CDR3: TGTGCCAGCAGATCCGCCGAGCTGATCGGGACCCAGTACTTC.

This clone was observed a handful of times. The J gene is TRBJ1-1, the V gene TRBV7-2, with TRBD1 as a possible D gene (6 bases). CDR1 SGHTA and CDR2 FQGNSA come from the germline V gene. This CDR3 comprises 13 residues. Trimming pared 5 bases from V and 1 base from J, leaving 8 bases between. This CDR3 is CASSTRGNTEAFF. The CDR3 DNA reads TGTGCCAGCAGCACCAGGGGGAACACTGAAGCTTTCTTT.

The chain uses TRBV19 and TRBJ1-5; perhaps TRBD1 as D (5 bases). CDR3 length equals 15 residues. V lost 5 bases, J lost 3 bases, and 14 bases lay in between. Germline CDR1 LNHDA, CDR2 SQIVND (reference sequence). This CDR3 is CASSLGLLVNQPQHF. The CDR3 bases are TGTGCCAGTAGTTTGGGACTTTTAGTCAATCAGCCCCAGCATTTT.

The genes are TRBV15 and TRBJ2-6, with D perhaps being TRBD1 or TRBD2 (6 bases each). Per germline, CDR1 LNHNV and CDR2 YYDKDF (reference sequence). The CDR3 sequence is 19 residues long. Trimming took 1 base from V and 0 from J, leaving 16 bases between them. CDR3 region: CATSRGGAGPGSGANVLTF. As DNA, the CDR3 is TGTGCCACCAGCAGAGGGGGGGCAGGCCCTGGCTCTGGGGCCAACGTCCTGACTTTC.

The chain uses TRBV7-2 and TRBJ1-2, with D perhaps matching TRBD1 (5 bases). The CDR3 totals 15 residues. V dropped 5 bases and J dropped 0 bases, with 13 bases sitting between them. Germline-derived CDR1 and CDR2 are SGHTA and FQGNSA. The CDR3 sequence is CASSPGAYTNYGYTF. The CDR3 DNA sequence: TGTGCCAGCAGCCCCGGGGCTTATACTAACTATGGCTACACCTTC.

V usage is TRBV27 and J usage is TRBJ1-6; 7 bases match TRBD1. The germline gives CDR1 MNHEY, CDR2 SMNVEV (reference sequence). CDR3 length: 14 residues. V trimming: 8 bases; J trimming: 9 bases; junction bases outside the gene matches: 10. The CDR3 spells CASHTTGTGSPLHF. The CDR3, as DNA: TGTGCCAGCCATACGACAGGGACGGGTTCACCCCTCCACTTT.

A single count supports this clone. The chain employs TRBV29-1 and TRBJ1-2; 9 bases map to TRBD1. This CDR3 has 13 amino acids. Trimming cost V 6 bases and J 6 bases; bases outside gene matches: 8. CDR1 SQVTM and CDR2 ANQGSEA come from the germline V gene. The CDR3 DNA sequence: TGCAGCGTCCGGACAGGGGCGGCCAATGGCTACACCTTC. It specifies CSVRTGAANGYTF.

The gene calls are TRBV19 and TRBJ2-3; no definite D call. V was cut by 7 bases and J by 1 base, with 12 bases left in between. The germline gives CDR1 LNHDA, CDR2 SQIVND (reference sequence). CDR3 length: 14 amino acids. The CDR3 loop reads CASTPGPRTDTQYF. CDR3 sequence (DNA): TGTGCCAGTACCCCCGGCCCGCGCACAGATACGCAGTATTTT.

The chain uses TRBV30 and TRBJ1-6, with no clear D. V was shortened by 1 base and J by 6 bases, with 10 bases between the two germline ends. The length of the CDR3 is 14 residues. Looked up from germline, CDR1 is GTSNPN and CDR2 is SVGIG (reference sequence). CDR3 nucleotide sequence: TGTGCCTGGAGTGGGCAGGCCGCTAATTCACCCCTCCACTTT. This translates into CAWSGQAANSPLHF.

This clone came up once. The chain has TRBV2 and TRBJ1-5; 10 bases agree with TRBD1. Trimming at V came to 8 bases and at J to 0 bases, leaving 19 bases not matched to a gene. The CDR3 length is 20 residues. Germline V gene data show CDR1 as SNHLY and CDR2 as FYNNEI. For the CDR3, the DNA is TGTGCCAGCGCGGACCCCCTCCAGGGACAGGGGCCTTTTAGCAATCAGCCCCAGCATTTT. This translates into CASADPLQGQGPFSNQPQHF. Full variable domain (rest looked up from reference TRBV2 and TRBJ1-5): EPEVTQTPSHQVTQMGQEVILRCVPISNHLYFYWYRQILGQKVEFLVSFYNNEISEKSEIFDDQFSVERPDGSNFTLKIRSTKLEDSAMYFCASADPLQGQGPFSNQPQHFGDGTRLSIL.